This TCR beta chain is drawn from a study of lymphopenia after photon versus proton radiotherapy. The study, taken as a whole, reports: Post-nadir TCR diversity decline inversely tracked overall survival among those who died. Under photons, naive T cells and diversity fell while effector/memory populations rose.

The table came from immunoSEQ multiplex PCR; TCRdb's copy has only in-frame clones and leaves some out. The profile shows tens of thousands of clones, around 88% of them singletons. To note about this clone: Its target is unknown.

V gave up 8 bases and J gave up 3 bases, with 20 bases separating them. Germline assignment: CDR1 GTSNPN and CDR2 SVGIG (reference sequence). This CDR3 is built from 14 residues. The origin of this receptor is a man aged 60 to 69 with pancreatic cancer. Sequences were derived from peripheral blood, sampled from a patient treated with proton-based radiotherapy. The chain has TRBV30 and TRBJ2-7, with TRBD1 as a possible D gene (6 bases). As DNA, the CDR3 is TGTGCCAGCTCCGGGACACAAACGAGCTACGAGCAGTACTTC. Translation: CASSGTQTSYEQYF.